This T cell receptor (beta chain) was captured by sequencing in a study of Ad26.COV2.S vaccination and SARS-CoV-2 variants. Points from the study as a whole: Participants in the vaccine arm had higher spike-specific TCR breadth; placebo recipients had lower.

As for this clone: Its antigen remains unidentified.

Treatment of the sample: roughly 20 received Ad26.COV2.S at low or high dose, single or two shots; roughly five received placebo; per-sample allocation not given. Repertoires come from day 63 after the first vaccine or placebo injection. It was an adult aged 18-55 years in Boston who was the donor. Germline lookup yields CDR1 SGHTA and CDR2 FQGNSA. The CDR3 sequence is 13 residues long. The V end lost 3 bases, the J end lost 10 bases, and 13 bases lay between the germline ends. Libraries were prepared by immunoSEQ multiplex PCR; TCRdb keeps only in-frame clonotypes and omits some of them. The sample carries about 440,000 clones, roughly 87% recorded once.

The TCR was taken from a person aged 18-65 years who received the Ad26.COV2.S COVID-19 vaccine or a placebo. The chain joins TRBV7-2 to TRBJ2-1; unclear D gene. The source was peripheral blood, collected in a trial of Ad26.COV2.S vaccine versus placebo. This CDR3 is CASSFGWVGEQFF. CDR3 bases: TGTGCCAGCAGCTTTGGATGGGTGGGGGAGCAGTTCTTC.